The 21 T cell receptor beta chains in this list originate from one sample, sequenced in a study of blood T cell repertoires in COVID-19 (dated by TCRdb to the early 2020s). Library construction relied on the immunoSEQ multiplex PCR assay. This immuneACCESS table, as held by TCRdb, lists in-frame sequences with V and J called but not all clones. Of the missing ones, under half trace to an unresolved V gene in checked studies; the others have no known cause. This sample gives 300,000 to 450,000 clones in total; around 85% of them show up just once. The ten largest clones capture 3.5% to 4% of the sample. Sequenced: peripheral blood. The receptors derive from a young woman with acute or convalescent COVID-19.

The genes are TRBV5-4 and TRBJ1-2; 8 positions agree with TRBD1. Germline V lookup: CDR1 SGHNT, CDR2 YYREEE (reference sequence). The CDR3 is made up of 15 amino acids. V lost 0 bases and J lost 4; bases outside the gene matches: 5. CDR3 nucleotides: TGTGCCAGCAGCTTGGCCTCAGGGGGCGGCTATGGCTACACCTTC. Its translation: CASSLASGGGYGYTF.

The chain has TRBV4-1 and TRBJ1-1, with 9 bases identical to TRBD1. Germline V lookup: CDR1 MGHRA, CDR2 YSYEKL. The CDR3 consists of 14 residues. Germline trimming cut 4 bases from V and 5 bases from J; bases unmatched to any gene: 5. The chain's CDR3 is CASSLDDRGTEAFF. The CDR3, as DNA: TGCGCCAGCAGCCTAGACGACAGGGGGACTGAAGCTTTCTTT.

The CDR3 nucleotides read TGTGCCAGCTCGGGGACAGGGGGCGAGCAGTACTTC. Protein product: CASSGTGGEQYF. The chain is built from TRBV18 and TRBJ2-7; 11 bases are a match to TRBD1. This CDR3 comprises 12 residues. In germline, CDR1 is KGHSH, CDR2 LQKENI. J lost 6 bases, V lost 6 bases, and 1 base had no gene match.

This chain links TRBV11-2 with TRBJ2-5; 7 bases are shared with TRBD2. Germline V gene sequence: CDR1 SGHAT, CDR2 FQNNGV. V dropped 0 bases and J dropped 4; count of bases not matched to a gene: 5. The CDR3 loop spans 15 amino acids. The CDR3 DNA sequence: TGTGCCAGCAGCTTAGATCGCGGGGGAATAGAGACCCAGTACTTC. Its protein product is CASSLDRGGIETQYF.

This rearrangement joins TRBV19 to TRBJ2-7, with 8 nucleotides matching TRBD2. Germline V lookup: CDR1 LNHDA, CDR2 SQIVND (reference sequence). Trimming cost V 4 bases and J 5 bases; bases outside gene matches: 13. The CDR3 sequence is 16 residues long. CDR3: CASSNILAGDRDEQYF. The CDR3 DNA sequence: TGTGCCAGTAGTAACATTCTAGCGGGCGACCGGGACGAGCAGTACTTC.

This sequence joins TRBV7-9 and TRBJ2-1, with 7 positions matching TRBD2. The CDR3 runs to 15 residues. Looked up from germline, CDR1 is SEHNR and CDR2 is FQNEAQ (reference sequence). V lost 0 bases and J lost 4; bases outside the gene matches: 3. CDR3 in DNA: TGTGCCAGCAGCTTAGCGGGAGGGCCTTACAATGAGCAGTTCTTC. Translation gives CASSLAGGPYNEQFF.

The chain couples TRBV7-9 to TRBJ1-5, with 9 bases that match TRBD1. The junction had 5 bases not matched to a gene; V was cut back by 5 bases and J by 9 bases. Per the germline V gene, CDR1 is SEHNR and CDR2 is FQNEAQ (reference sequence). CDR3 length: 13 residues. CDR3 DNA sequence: TGTGCCAGCAGCCGGACAGGGGCTGGGCCCCAGCATTTT. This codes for CASSRTGAGPQHF.

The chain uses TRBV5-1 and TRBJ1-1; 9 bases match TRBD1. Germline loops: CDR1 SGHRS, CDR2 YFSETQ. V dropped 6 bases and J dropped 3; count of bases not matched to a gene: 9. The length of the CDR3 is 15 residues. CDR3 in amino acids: CASTGTGLRDTEAFF. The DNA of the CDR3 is TGCGCCAGCACCGGGACAGGGTTAAGGGACACTGAAGCTTTCTTT.

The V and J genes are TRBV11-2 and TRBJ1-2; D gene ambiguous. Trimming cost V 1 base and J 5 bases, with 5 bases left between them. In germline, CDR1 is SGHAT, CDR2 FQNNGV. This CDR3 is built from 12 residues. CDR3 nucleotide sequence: TGTGCCAGCAGCTTAGGAGGTTATGGCTACACCTTC. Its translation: CASSLGGYGYTF.

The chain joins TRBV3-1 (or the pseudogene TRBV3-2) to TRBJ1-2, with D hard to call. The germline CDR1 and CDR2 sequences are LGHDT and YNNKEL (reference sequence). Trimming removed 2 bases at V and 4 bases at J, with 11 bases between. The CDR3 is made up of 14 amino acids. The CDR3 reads CASSQSLAGYGYTF. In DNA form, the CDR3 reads TGTGCCAGCAGCCAATCTTTGGCGGGCTATGGCTACACCTTC.

CDR3 amino acids: CASRPGTSGTRYNEQFF. The CDR3 coding sequence is TGTGCCAGCAGACCCGGGACTAGCGGGACAAGGTACAATGAGCAGTTCTTC. The genes are TRBV3-1 (or the pseudogene TRBV3-2) and TRBJ2-1, with 13 bases matching TRBD2. The CDR3 consists of 17 residues. J was trimmed by 4 bases and V by 6 bases; bases with no gene match: 9. Germline values: CDR1 LGHDT, CDR2 YNNKEL (reference sequence).

The chain's CDR3 is CASSLPGGSYGYTF. The DNA of the CDR3 is TGTGCCAGCAGCTTGCCAGGGGGAAGCTATGGCTACACCTTC. V and J are TRBV5-5 and TRBJ1-2; TRBD1 matches 7 bases. Germline V CDR1 and CDR2: SGHKS, YYEKEE (reference sequence). The CDR3 extends over 14 amino acids. The junction had 4 bases not matched to a gene; V was cut back by 1 base and J by 4 bases.

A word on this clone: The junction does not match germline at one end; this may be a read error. The CDR3 protein is CAGSRDREGETRYF. The CDR3 DNA sequence: TGTGCCGGCTCCCGGGACAGGGAGGGGGAGACCCGGTACTTC. This chain uses TRBV10-3 with TRBJ2-5; TRBD1 aligns across 9 bases. The CDR3 loop spans 14 amino acids. Germline assignment: CDR1 ENHRY and CDR2 SYGVKD.

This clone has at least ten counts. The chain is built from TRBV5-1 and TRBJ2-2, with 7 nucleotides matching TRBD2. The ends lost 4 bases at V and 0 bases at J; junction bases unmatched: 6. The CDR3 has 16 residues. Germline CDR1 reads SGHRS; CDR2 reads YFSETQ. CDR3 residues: CASSRSGFANTGELFF. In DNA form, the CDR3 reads TGCGCCAGCAGCCGTAGCGGGTTCGCGAACACCGGGGAGCTGTTTTTT.

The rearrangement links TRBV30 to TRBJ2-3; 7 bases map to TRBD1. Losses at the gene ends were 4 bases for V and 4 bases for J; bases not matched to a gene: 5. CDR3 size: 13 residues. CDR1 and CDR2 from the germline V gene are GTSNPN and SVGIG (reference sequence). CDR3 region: CAWTPGQADTQYF. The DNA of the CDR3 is TGTGCCTGGACCCCCGGACAGGCAGATACGCAGTATTTT.

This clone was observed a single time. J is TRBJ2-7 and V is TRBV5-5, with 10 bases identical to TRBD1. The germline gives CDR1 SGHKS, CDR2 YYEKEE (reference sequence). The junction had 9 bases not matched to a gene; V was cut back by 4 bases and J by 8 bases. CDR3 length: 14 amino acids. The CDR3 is CASSPGQGIVQQYF. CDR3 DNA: TGTGCCAGCAGCCCGGGACAGGGGATAGTGCAGCAGTACTTC.

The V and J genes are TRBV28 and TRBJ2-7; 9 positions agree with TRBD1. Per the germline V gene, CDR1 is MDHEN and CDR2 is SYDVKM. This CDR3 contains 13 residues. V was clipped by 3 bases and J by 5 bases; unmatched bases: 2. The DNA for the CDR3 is TGTGCCAGCAGTTTTGGACAGGGGAACGAGCAGTACTTC. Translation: CASSFGQGNEQYF.

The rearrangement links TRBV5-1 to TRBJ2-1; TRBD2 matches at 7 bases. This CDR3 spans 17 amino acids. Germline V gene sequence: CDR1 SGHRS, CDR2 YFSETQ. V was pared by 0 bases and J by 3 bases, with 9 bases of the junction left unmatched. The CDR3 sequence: CASSLAPGGGVYNEQFF. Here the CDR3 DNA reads TGCGCCAGCAGCTTGGCCCCCGGGGGAGGGGTCTACAATGAGCAGTTCTTC.

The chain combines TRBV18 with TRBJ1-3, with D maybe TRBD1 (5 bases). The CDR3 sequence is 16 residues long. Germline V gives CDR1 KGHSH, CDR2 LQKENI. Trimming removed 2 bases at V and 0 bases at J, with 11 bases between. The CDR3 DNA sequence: TGTGCCAGCTCACCAAGCGCAGGGCACTCTGGAAACACCATATATTTT. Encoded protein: CASSPSAGHSGNTIYF.

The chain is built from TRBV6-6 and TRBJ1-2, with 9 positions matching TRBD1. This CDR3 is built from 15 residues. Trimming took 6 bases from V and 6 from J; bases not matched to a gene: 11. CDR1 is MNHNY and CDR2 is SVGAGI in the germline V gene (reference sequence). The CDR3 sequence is CASSNRGQGMDGYTF. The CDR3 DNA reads TGTGCCAGCAGCAACCGTGGACAGGGGATGGATGGCTACACCTTC.

The DNA of the CDR3 is TGTGCCACCAGCAGGATGACAGGGGACGATGAGCAGTTCTTC. Translated: CATSRMTGDDEQFF. The chain employs TRBV15 and TRBJ2-1, with 8 bases that match TRBD1. V shed 3 bases, J shed 8 bases, and the junction held 6 bases outside the gene matches. Looked up from germline, CDR1 is LNHNV and CDR2 is YYDKDF (reference sequence). The CDR3 is made up of 14 amino acids.